Listed here are 24 T cell receptor beta chains from one sample, sequenced in a study of blood T cell repertoires in COVID-19 (dated by TCRdb to about 2020). The receptor library was made with the immunoSEQ multiplex PCR assay. What TCRdb holds here is the immuneACCESS table cut down to in-frame rearrangements. Part of the clones is not present; checked against another copy, under half of the missing clones reflect an unresolved V gene, and the others are unexplained. The sample has 200,000 to 250,000 clones on record, 87% of them singletons. The biggest ten clones account for about 6.9% of the sample. Specimen: PBMCs or T cells enriched from blood (not recorded which). These receptors all come from a woman aged 25 to 45 with acute COVID-19.

V gene TRBV9 combines with J gene TRBJ2-1; 8 bases line up with TRBD2. Germline CDR1 is SGDLS and CDR2 is YYNGEE. This CDR3 spans 14 amino acids. V lost 5 bases, J lost 7 bases, and 8 bases stayed unmatched. The DNA for the CDR3 is TGTGCCAGCAGGTCAGCGGGAGTCGGGAATGAGCAGTTCTTC. Protein product: CASRSAGVGNEQFF.

The rearrangement joins TRBV27 to TRBJ2-2, with 7 bases matching TRBD1. The ends lost 2 bases at V and 3 bases at J; junction bases unmatched: 6. Germline-derived CDR1 and CDR2 are MNHEY and SMNVEV (reference sequence). This CDR3 is 16 amino acids long. This CDR3 is CASSLKGQTYTGELFF. The CDR3 DNA reads as TGTGCCAGCAGTTTAAAGGGACAGACATACACCGGGGAGCTGTTTTTT.

The chain uses TRBV29-1 and TRBJ1-1, with D perhaps matching TRBD1 (6 bases). The CDR3 has 16 amino acids. Germline CDR1 is SQVTM and CDR2 is ANQGSEA. Trimming stripped 1 base from V and 3 bases from J, with 18 bases between. CDR3 DNA sequence: TGCAGCGTTGAAGGGATTCGGACGGCAGGGGACACTGAAGCTTTCTTT. Translating it yields CSVEGIRTAGDTEAFF.

V is TRBV5-4 and J is TRBJ2-7; 7 nucleotides line up with TRBD1. V gave up 7 bases and J gave up 0 bases; unmatched junction bases: 4. Germline assignment: CDR1 SGHNT and CDR2 YYREEE (reference sequence). This CDR3 region has 13 residues. CDR3 DNA: TGTGCCAGCCGGGCAGGGGGCTCCTACGAGCAGTACTTC. Its translation is CASRAGGSYEQYF.

The genes are TRBV9 and TRBJ2-7; tentative D call: TRBD1 (5 bases). The V end was cut by 0 bases, the J end by 0 bases, with 10 bases between. CDR1 SGDLS and CDR2 YYNGEE come from the germline V gene. The CDR3 has 15 amino acids. The CDR3: CASSVVAGPSYEQYF. The CDR3 nucleotides are TGTGCCAGCAGCGTAGTGGCAGGGCCCTCCTACGAGCAGTACTTC.

CDR3 in amino acids: CASSSPQRNTGELFF. As DNA, the CDR3 is TGTGCCAGCAGCTCCCCCCAGCGGAACACCGGGGAGCTGTTTTTT. V gene TRBV7-9 combines with J gene TRBJ2-2; no reliable D call. The V gene's germline CDR1 is SEHNR and CDR2 FQNEAQ (reference sequence). There are 15 residues in the CDR3. Trimming left V 4 bases short and J 1 base short, with 10 bases between.

The chain employs TRBV18 and TRBJ1-1, with D tentatively TRBD1 (5 bases). There are 19 residues in the CDR3. Trimming took off 0 bases at V and 7 bases at J, with 27 bases between the two ends. The V gene's germline CDR1 is KGHSH and CDR2 LQKENI. The CDR3 bases are TGTGCCAGCTCACCACCGGTGAGACAGCCCGTTAAACCTCCCAGTGAAGCTTTCTTT. This gives the protein CASSPPVRQPVKPPSEAFF.

The J gene is TRBJ2-7, the V gene TRBV27; 9 bases match TRBD2. V shed 3 bases, J shed 3 bases, and the junction held 3 bases outside the gene matches. CDR3 size: 14 residues. The germline gives CDR1 MNHEY, CDR2 SMNVEV (reference sequence). This chain's CDR3 is CASSFGGRGYEQYF. CDR3 in DNA: TGTGCCAGCAGTTTCGGCGGGAGGGGCTACGAGCAGTACTTC.

The rearrangement links TRBV12-3 or TRBV12-4 to TRBJ1-2, with 8 bases aligning to TRBD1. CDR3 length: 12 residues. With V trimmed by 6 bases and J by 6 bases, 3 bases remained unmatched. The CDR3 DNA is TGTGCCAGCAGCGACAGGGGTGATGGCTACACCTTC. As protein: CASSDRGDGYTF.

The chain is built from TRBV28 and TRBJ1-1; D is unresolved. The CDR3 is 12 amino acids. The germline V gene encodes CDR1 MDHEN and CDR2 SYDVKM. Trimming left V 3 bases short and J 3 bases short, with 5 bases between. The CDR3 bases are TGTGCCAGCAGTTTCGGGTACACTGAAGCTTTCTTT. Its protein product is CASSFGYTEAFF.

This clone was observed once. This rearrangement joins TRBV10-2 to TRBJ2-1; no clear D. The germline CDR1 and CDR2 sequences are WSHSY and SAAADI. The CDR3 extends over 13 amino acids. V dropped 7 bases and J dropped 0 bases, with 7 bases sitting between them. The CDR3 coding sequence is TGCGCCAGCACACAGAGCTCCTACAATGAGCAGTTCTTC. Translated: CASTQSSYNEQFF.

The V call is TRBV2, the J call TRBJ2-7; 7 bases match TRBD2. This CDR3 is built from 13 residues. V shed 4 bases, J shed 4 bases, and the junction held 4 bases outside the gene matches. Germline CDR1 reads SNHLY; CDR2 reads FYNNEI. This CDR3 is CASSGEGSYEQYF. CDR3 coding DNA: TGTGCCAGCAGTGGGGAGGGGAGTTACGAGCAGTACTTC.

The chain links TRBV28 to TRBJ1-5; D may be TRBD1 (5 bases). Germline loops: CDR1 MDHEN, CDR2 SYDVKM. The length of the CDR3 is 14 residues. Trimming cost V 0 bases and J 7 bases, with 10 bases left between them. CDR3 residues: CASSLWGDLQPQHF. Written as DNA, the CDR3 is TGTGCCAGCAGTTTATGGGGGGACTTGCAGCCCCAGCATTTT.

This clone was found many times. This chain links TRBV20-1 with TRBJ2-1; 7 nucleotides align to TRBD1. CDR3 length equals 14 residues. The V segment lost 3 bases and the J segment 8 bases; nucleotides outside the gene matches: 10. Per the germline V gene, CDR1 is DFQATT and CDR2 is SNEGSKA (reference sequence). CDR3 nucleotides: TGCAGTGCTAGTTCGGCGGTGCAGGGGGATGAGCAGTTCTTC. It translates to CSASSAVQGDEQFF.

The V and J genes are TRBV28 and TRBJ2-7, with D tentatively TRBD2 (6 bases). V was clipped by 6 bases and J by 2 bases, with 17 bases between them. This CDR3 is 15 amino acids long. CDR1 and CDR2 from the germline V gene are MDHEN and SYDVKM. The CDR3 here is CASRNRASEAYEQYF. In DNA form, the CDR3 reads TGTGCCAGCAGAAATAGGGCTAGCGAAGCCTACGAGCAGTACTTC.

The V call is TRBV5-1, the J call TRBJ1-2, with a tentative D call TRBD1 (5 bases). V lost 4 bases and J lost 0, with 10 bases in between. Germline V gene lookup returns CDR1 SGHRS and CDR2 YFSETQ. This CDR3 spans 14 amino acids. CDR3 nucleotides: TGCGCCAGCAGCACAGGCCTCTCTAACTATGGCTACACCTTC. Translation gives CASSTGLSNYGYTF.

The chain uses TRBV7-9 and TRBJ2-5, with unresolved D. This CDR3 has 15 residues. The V gene lost 6 bases and the J gene lost 5 bases, with 19 bases spanning the gap. Per the germline V gene, CDR1 is SEHNR and CDR2 is FQNEAQ (reference sequence). The CDR3 DNA reads as TGTGCCAGCAGTATAGCCGCTAGTTTAGTGGAGACCCAGTACTTC. It specifies CASSIAASLVETQYF.

The gene calls are TRBV29-1 and TRBJ1-1; TRBD1 might be the D (5 bases). Trimming removed 7 bases at V and 8 bases at J, with 14 bases between. This CDR3 comprises 11 residues. The germline V gene has CDR1 SQVTM and CDR2 ANQGSEA. The CDR3 reads CSAGRQMEAFF. As DNA, the CDR3 is TGCAGCGCCGGACGACAGATGGAAGCTTTCTTT.

This clone came up once. The rearrangement joins TRBV2 to TRBJ2-7; D unresolved. The CDR3 is 12 amino acids. V was shortened by 7 bases and J by 2 bases, with 9 bases between the two germline ends. Germline CDR1 is SNHLY and CDR2 is FYNNEI. The CDR3, as DNA: TGTGCCAGCATGCTAGACCCCTACGAGCAGTACTTC. This encodes CASMLDPYEQYF.

The DNA for the CDR3 is TGTGCCAGTAGCCCGGAGAGGGGGAACTCTGGAAACACCATATATTTT. Translation: CASSPERGNSGNTIYF. The chain links TRBV19 to TRBJ1-3; TRBD1 might be the D (6 bases). The CDR3 covers 16 residues. Trimming took off 6 bases at V and 0 bases at J, with 15 bases between the two ends. CDR1 LNHDA and CDR2 SQIVND come from the germline V gene (reference sequence).

This sequence joins TRBV9 and TRBJ1-1; the match to TRBD1 covers 8 bases. V shed 3 bases and J 6 bases; nucleotides not matched to a gene: 7. CDR3 size: 14 residues. CDR1 is SGDLS and CDR2 is YYNGEE in the germline V gene. Here the CDR3 DNA reads TGTGCCAGCAGCGCCCGTCAGGGGGCCGCTGAAGCTTTCTTT. Amino acid sequence: CASSARQGAAEAFF.

The gene calls are TRBV19 and TRBJ2-1; 7 bases are shared with TRBD1. The CDR3 length is 12 residues. Trimming at V came to 5 bases and at J to 10 bases, leaving 5 bases not matched to a gene. The germline CDR1 and CDR2 sequences are LNHDA and SQIVND (reference sequence). Here the CDR3 reads CASSGQAGEQFF. DNA of the CDR3: TGTGCCAGTAGTGGACAGGCCGGCGAGCAGTTCTTC.

The chain carries TRBV7-8 and TRBJ2-1, with 13 bases aligning to TRBD2. The CDR3 covers 16 residues. Per germline, CDR1 SGHVS and CDR2 FQNEAQ. With 5 bases clipped from V and 6 bases from J, the junction kept 7 bases outside the gene matches. In DNA, the CDR3 is TGTGCCAGCAGCGGGAGGACTAGCGGGAGACTCAATGAGCAGTTCTTC. Amino acids: CASSGRTSGRLNEQFF.

This chain joins TRBV2 and TRBJ2-1, with D tentatively TRBD2 (5 bases). Germline V CDR1 and CDR2: SNHLY, FYNNEI. The length of the CDR3 is 14 residues. V lost 6 bases, J lost 7 bases, and 16 bases lay in between. The DNA of the CDR3 is TGTGCCAGCAGGGGTGCGAGCGGACCGAATGAGCAGTTCTTC. Its translation: CASRGASGPNEQFF. Filled out from reference TRBV2 and TRBJ2-1, the complete variable domain reads EPEVTQTPSHQVTQMGQEVILRCVPISNHLYFYWYRQILGQKVEFLVSFYNNEISEKSEIFDDQFSVERPDGSNFTLKIRSTKLEDSAMYFCASRGASGPNEQFFGPGTRLTVL.